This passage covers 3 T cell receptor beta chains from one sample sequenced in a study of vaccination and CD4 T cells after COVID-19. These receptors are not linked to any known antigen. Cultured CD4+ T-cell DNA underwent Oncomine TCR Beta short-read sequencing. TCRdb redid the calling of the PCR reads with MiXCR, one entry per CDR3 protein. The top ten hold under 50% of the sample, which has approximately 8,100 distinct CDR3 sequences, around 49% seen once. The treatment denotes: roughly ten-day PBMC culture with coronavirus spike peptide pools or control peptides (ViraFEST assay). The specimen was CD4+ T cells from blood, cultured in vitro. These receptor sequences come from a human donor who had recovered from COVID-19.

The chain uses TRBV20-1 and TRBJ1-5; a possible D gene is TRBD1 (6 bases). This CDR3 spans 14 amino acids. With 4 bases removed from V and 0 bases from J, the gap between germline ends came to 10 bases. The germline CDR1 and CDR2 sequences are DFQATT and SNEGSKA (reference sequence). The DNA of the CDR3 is TGCAGTGCTACCAGACAGGATAGCAATCAGCCCCAGCATTTT. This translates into CSATRQDSNQPQHF.

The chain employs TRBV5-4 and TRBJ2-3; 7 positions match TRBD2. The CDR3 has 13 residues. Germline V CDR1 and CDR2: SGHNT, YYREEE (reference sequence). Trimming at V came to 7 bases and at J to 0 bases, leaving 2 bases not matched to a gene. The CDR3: CASGGGSTDTQYF. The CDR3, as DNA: TGTGCCAGCGGGGGGGGTAGCACAGATACGCAGTATTTT.

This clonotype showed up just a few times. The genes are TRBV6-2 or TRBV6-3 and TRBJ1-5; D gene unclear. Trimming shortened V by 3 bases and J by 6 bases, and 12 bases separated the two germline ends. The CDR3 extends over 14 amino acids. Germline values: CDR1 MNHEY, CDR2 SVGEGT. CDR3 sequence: CASSYRSRLQPQHF. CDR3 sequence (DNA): TGTGCCAGCAGTTATAGGTCTCGGCTTCAGCCCCAGCATTTT.